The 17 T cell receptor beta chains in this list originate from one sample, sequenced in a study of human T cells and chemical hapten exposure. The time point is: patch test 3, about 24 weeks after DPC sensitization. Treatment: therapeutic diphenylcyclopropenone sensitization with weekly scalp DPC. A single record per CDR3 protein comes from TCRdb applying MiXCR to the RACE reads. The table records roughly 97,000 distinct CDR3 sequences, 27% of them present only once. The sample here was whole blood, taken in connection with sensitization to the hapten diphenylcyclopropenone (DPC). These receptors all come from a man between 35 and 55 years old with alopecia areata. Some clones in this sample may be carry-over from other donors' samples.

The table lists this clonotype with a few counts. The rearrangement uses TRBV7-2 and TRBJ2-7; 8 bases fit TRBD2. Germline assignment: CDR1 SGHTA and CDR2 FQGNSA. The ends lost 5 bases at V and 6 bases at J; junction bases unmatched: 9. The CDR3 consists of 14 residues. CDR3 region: CASSKGLGPTEQYF. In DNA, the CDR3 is TGTGCCAGCAGCAAGGGACTAGGCCCCACCGAGCAGTACTTC.

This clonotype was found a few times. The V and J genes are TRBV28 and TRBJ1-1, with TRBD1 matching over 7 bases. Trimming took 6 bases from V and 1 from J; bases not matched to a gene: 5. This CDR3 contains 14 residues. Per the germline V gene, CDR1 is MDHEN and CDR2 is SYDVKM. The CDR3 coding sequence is TGTGCCAGCAGGGTGACAGGGACGAACACTGAAGCTTTCTTT. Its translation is CASRVTGTNTEAFF.

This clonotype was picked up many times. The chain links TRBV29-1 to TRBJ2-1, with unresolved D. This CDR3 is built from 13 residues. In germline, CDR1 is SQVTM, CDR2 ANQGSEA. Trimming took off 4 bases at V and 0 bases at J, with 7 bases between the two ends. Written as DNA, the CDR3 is TGCAGCGTTGGAGGCCTCTCCTACAATGAGCAGTTCTTC. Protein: CSVGGLSYNEQFF.

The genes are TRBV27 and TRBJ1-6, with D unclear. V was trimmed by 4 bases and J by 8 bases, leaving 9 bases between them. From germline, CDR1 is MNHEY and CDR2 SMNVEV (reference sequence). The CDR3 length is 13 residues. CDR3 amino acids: CASSSTGYSPLHF. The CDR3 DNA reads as TGTGCCAGCAGTTCTACGGGATATTCACCCCTCCACTTT.

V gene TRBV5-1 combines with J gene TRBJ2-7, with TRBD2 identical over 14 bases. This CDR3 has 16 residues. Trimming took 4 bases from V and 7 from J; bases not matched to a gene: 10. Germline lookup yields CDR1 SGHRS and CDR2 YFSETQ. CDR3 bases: TGCGCCAGCAGCCCGGGGGGACTAGCGGGAGTGGAAGAGCAGTACTTC. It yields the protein CASSPGGLAGVEEQYF. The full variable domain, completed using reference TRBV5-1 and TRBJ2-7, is KAGVTQTPRYLIKTRGQQVTLSCSPISGHRSVSWYQQTPGQGLQFLFEYFSETQRNKGNFPGRFSGRQFSNSRSEMNVSTLELGDSALYLCASSPGGLAGVEEQYFGPGTRLTVT.

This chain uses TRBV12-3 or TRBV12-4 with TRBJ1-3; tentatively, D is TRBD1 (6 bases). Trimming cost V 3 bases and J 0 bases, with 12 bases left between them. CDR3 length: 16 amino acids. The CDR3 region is CASSFWTVDSGNTIYF. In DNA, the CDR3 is TGTGCCAGCAGTTTCTGGACAGTCGACTCTGGAAACACCATATATTTT.

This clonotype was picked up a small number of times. The CDR3 reads CASSLGRGQETQYF. Here the CDR3 DNA reads TGCGCCAGCAGCTTGGGCAGGGGCCAAGAGACCCAGTACTTC. The chain recombines TRBV5-1 with TRBJ2-5, with D possibly matching TRBD1 (6 bases). This CDR3 is built from 14 residues. The germline CDR1 and CDR2 sequences are SGHRS and YFSETQ. V lost 0 bases to trimming and J lost 1 base, with 7 bases between them. Looking up the rest from reference TRBV5-1 and TRBJ2-5 gives the full variable domain: KAGVTQTPRYLIKTRGQQVTLSCSPISGHRSVSWYQQTPGQGLQFLFEYFSETQRNKGNFPGRFSGRQFSNSRSEMNVSTLELGDSALYLCASSLGRGQETQYFGPGTRLLVL.

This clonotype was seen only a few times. DNA of the CDR3: TGTGCCAGCTCACCAAGGAGCCTTACCTACAATGAGCAGTTCTTC. Its translation: CASSPRSLTYNEQFF. The chain couples TRBV18 to TRBJ2-1; D gene unclear. CDR3 length equals 15 residues. Trimming cost V 2 bases and J 2 bases, with 10 bases left between them. The germline V gene encodes CDR1 KGHSH and CDR2 LQKENI.

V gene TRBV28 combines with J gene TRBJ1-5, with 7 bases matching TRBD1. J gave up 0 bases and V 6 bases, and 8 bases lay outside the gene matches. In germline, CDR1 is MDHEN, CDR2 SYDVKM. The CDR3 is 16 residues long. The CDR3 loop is CASRHYSGGSNQPQHF. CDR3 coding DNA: TGTGCCAGCAGGCACTATTCAGGGGGTAGCAATCAGCCCCAGCATTTT.

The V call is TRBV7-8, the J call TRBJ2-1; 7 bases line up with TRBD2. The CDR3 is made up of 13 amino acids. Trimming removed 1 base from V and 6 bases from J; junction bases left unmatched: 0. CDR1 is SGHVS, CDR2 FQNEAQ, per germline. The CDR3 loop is CASSLGLANEQFF. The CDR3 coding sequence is TGTGCCAGCAGCTTAGGACTAGCCAATGAGCAGTTCTTC.

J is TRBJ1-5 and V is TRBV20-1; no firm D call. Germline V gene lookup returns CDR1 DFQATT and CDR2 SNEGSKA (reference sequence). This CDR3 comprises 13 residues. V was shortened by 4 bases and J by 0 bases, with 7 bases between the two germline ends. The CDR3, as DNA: TGCAGTGCTATTAGGGATAGCAATCAGCCCCAGCATTTT. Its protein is CSAIRDSNQPQHF.

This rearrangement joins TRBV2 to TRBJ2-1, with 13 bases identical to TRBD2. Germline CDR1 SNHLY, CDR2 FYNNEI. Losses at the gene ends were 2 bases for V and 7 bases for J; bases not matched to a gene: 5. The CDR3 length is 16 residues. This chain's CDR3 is CASSEILAGGLNEQFF. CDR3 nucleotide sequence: TGTGCCAGCAGTGAAATACTAGCGGGAGGGTTAAATGAGCAGTTCTTC.

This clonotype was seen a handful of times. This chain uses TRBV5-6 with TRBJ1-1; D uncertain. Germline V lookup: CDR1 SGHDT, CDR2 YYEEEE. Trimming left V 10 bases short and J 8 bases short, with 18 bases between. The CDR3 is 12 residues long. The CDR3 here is CARSWVRGEAFF. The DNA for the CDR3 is TGTGCCCGCTCGTGGGTCCGGGGAGAAGCTTTCTTT.

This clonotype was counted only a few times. The CDR3 loop is CASTKGYGYTF. CDR3 DNA sequence: TGTGCCAGCACCAAGGGCTATGGCTACACCTTC. V usage is TRBV2 and J usage is TRBJ1-2; no definite D call. The germline CDR1 and CDR2 sequences are SNHLY and FYNNEI. This CDR3 has 11 residues. V was trimmed by 7 bases and J by 4 bases, leaving 7 bases between them. Based on the CDR3 plus reference TRBV2 and TRBJ1-2, the full variable domain is EPEVTQTPSHQVTQMGQEVILRCVPISNHLYFYWYRQILGQKVEFLVSFYNNEISEKSEIFDDQFSVERPDGSNFTLKIRSTKLEDSAMYFCASTKGYGYTFGSGTRLTVV.

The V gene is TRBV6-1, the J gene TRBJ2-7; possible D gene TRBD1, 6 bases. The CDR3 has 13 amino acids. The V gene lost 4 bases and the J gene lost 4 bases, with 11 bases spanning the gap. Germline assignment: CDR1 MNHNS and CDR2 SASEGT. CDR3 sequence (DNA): TGTGCCAGCAGTGCAGAACAGGGATACGAGCAGTACTTC. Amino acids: CASSAEQGYEQYF.

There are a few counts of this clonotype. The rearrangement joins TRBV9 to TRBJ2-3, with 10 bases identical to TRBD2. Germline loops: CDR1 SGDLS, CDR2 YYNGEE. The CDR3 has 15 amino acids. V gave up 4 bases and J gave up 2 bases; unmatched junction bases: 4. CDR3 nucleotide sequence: TGTGCCAGCAGCCCCGGGACTAGCGTCACAGATACGCAGTATTTT. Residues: CASSPGTSVTDTQYF.

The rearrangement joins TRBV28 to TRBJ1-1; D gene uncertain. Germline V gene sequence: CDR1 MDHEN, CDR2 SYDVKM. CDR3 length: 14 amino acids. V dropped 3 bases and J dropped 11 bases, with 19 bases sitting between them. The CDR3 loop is CASSFPGTSTVAFF. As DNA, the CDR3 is TGTGCCAGCAGTTTCCCCGGTACCAGTACGGTGGCTTTCTTT.